The entry that follows covers one TCR beta chain sequence. Its antigen is not known. This entry comes from a study of graft-versus-host responses after intestinal transplantation. Overall study results and limits: After transplant, early declines in HvG clones were associated with peak levels of circulating GvH clones. Allografts from individuals with graft-donor T cell macrochimerism displayed high graft-versus-host to host-versus-graft clonal ratios.

The repertoire was sequenced with immunoSEQ multiplex PCR; TCRdb's copy has only in-frame clones and lacks some. Of around 110,000 clones listed, approximately 90% were seen once; the top ten hold about 0.18%. J lost 4 bases, V lost 4 bases, and 10 bases had no gene match. Germline V gives CDR1 SQVTM, CDR2 ANQGSEA. The CDR3 totals 16 residues. This chain connects TRBV29-1 to TRBJ2-1; 10 nucleotides match TRBD1. The specimen was unstimulated CD4+ T cells sorted from spleen or lymph node cells, collected before intestinal transplant. The source of this sequence is a human donor who received an intestinal transplant. The CDR3 DNA follows: TGCAGCGTTGCAAGGCTTCGGGACAGGGGTTACAATGAGCAGTTCTTC. Amino acids: CSVARLRDRGYNEQFF.